This T cell receptor beta chain appears in the sequencing data of a study of cytomegalovirus exposure and HLA in healthy donors. Broader study findings: In an earlier analysis, most TCR beta V segments were productive about 87% or about 30% of the time. The likely explanation for a cluster of highly shared sequence variants was sequencing artifact.

Germline lookup yields CDR1 SGHTA and CDR2 FQGNSA. The CDR3 length is 14 residues. Trimming shortened V by 4 bases and J by 6 bases, and 13 bases separated the two germline ends. A note on this clone: The antigen remains unidentified.

PCR involved 60 Vbeta and 13 Jbeta primers. Some clones are missing from TCRdb's copy, which holds only in-frame ones; the method was immunoSEQ multiplex PCR. This table has fewer than 110,000 clones, 65% to 80% appearing once. This receptor was obtained from a man aged 45-60 years in good health and CMV-seronegative. This chain uses TRBV7-2 with TRBJ2-1; no firm D call. Sample: PBMCs. The CDR3 nucleotides are TGTGCCAGCAGCTACCCCTGGGCACTCAATGAGCAGTTCTTC. Translating gives CASSYPWALNEQFF.